A selection of T cell receptor beta chains follows, all from one sample in a study of T cells in localized non-small cell lung cancer. This table comes from immunoSEQ multiplex PCR, and its TCRdb copy is limited to in-frame clones, with some not included. Of fewer than 15,000 clones listed, approximately 30% are singletons. This material consisted of lung tumor tissue, taken before any cancer treatment. The receptors come from a female donor older than 55 with stage I lung adenocarcinoma. The CDR3 runs from the conserved cysteine through the conserved F or W. A D gene is named only where the DNA matches it firmly. Clone size, where shown, is once, few, many, or a class for clones that have expanded.

J gene,D gene,clone size,V gene,CDR3 protein,CDR3 DNA
TRBJ2-7,TRBD1,.,TRBV14,CASSLRDRDYEQYF,TGTGCCAGCAGCCTCCGGGACAGAGACTACGAGCAGTACTTC
TRBJ1-1,.,few,TRBV11-3,CASSLARGSSKKAFF,TGTGCCAGCAGCTTGGCCCGTGGCAGTTCCAAGAAAGCTTTCTTT
TRBJ1-6,TRBD1,many,TRBV6-8,CASSDRGLWNSPLHF,TGTGCCAGCAGTGACAGGGGGCTTTGGAATTCACCCCTCCACTTT
TRBJ1-1,.,.,TRBV10-2,CASSDGPPGTEAFF,TGCGCCAGCAGTGATGGCCCCCCCGGAACTGAAGCTTTCTTT
TRBJ1-4,.,.,TRBV19,CASSIGYRDEKLFF,TGTGCCAGTAGTATAGGGTACCGCGATGAAAAACTGTTTTTT
TRBJ1-6,.,few,TRBV6-8,CASSTTRDLLHF,TGTGCCAGCAGTACAACCCGGGACCTACTCCACTTT
TRBJ2-7,.,.,TRBV19,CASSMRLSSYEQYF,TGTGCCAGTAGTATGCGACTGAGCTCCTACGAGCAGTACTTC
TRBJ1-5,TRBD1,.,TRBV6-8,CASSDRDRGSNQPQHF,TGTGCCAGCAGTGACCGCGACAGGGGAAGCAATCAGCCCCAGCATTTT
TRBJ1-1,TRBD1,many,TRBV6-8,CASSDNRGIEAFF,TGTGCCAGCAGTGACAACAGGGGGATTGAAGCTTTCTTT
TRBJ2-3,.,many,TRBV9,CASSVVWGGTDTQYF,TGTGCCAGCAGCGTAGTATGGGGCGGCACAGATACGCAGTATTTT
TRBJ2-2,.,many,TRBV11-3,CASNPTGPNTGELFF,TGTGCCAGCAACCCAACGGGACCAAACACCGGGGAGCTGTTTTTT
TRBJ1-2,.,.,TRBV28,CASSSPAMLYGYTF,TGTGCCAGCAGCTCCCCGGCGATGCTATATGGCTACACCTTC
TRBJ2-2,TRBD1,.,TRBV9,CASHQGAGELFF,TGTGCCAGTCACCAGGGGGCCGGGGAGCTGTTTTTT
TRBJ1-2,TRBD1,few,TRBV11-3,CASSSVTGTMAGYTF,TGTGCCAGCAGCTCCGTGACAGGGACAATGGCTGGCTACACCTTC
TRBJ2-1,.,few,TRBV11-3,CASSLVNGRGIAYNEQFF,TGTGCCAGCAGCTTGGTCAACGGGAGAGGCATCGCCTACAATGAGCAGTTCTTC
TRBJ1-1,.,.,TRBV30,CAWSEGGEAFF,TGTGCCTGGAGTGAGGGGGGTGAAGCTTTCTTT
TRBJ1-1,.,many,TRBV11-3,CASSLGVGQVDEAFF,TGTGCCAGCAGCTTGGGGGTTGGGCAGGTAGATGAAGCTTTCTTT
TRBJ2-3,.,.,TRBV11-3,CASSLGGYTDTQYF,TGTGCCAGCAGCTTAGGGGGTTACACAGATACGCAGTATTTT
TRBJ1-3,.,.,TRBV19,CASSILRTDSGNTIYF,TGTGCCAGTAGTATCCTCCGGACAGACTCTGGAAACACCATATATTTT